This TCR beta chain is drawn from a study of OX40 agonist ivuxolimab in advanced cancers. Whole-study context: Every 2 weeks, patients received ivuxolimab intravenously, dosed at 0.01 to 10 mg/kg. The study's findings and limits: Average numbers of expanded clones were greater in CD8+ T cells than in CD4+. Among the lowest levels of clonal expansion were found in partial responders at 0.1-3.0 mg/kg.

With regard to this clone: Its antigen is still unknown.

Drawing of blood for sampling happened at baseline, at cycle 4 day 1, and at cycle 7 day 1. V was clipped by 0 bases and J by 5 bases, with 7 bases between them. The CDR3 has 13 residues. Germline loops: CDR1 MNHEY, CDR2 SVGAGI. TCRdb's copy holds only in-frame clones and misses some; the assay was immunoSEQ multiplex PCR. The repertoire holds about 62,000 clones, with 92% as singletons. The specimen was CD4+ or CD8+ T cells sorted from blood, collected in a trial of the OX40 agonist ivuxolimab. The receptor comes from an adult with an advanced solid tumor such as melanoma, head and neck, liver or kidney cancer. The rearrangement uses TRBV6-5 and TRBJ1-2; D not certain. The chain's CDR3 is CASSYSIGYGYTF. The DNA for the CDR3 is TGTGCCAGCAGTTACTCGATTGGATATGGCTACACCTTC.